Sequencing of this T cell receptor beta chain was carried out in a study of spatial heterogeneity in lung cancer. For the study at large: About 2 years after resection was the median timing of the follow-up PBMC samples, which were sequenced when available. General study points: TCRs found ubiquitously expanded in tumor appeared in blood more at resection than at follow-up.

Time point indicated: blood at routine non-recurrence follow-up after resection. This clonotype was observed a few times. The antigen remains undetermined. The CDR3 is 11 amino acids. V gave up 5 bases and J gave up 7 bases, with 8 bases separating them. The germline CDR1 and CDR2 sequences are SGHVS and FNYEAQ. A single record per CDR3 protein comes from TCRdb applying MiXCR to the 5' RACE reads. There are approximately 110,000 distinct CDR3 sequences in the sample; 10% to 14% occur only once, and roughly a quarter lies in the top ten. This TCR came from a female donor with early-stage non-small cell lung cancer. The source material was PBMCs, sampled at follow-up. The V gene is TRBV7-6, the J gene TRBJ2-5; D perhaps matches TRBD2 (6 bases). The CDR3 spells CASSVGGTQYF. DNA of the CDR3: TGTGCCAGCAGCGTCGGGGGGACCCAGTACTTC.